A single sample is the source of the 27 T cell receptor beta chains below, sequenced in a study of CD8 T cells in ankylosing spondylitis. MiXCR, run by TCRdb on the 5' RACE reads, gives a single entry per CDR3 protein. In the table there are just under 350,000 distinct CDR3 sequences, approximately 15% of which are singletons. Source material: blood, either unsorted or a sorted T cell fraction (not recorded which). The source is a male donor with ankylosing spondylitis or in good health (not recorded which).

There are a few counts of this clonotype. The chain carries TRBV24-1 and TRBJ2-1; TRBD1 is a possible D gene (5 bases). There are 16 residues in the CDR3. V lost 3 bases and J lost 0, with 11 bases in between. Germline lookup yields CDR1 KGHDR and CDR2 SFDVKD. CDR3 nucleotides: TGTGCCACCAGTGATAGCAGTCAGGGCTCCTACAATGAGCAGTTCTTC. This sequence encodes CATSDSSQGSYNEQFF.

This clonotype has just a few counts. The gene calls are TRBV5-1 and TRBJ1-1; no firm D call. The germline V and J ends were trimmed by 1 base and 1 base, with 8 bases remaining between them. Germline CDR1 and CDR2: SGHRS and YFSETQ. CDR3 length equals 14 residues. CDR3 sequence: CASSLKATNTEAFF. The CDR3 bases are TGCGCCAGCAGCTTGAAAGCTACGAACACTGAAGCTTTCTTT.

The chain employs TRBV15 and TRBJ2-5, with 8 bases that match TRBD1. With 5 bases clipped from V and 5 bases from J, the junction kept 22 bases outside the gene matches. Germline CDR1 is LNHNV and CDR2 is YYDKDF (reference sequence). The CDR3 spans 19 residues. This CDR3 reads CATSLYVISDRGLRETQYF. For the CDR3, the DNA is TGTGCCACCAGCCTTTACGTAATTTCCGACAGGGGCCTCCGGGAGACCCAGTACTTC.

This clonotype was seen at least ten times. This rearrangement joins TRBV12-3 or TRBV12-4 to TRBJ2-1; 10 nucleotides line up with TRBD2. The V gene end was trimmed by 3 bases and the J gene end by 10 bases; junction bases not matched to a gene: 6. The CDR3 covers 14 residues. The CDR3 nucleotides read TGTGCCAGCAGTTTCGGTTCTAGCGGGAGAGAGCAGTTCTTC. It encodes CASSFGSSGREQFF.

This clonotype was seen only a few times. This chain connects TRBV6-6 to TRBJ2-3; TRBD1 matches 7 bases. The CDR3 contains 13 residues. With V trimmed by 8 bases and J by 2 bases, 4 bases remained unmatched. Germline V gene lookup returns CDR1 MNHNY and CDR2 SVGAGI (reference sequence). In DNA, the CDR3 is TGTGCCAGCTTGGGACAGAACACAGATACGCAGTATTTT. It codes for CASLGQNTDTQYF.

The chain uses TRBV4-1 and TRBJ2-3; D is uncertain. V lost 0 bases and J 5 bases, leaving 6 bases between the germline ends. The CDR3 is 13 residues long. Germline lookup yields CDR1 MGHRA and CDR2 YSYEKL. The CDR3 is CASSQESLDTQYF. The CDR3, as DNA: TGCGCCAGCAGCCAAGAGTCACTAGATACGCAGTATTTT.

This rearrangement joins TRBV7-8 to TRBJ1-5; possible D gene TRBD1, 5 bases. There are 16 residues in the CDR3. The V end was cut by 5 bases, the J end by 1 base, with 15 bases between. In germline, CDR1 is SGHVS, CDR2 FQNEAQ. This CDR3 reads CASSALGTASNQPQHF. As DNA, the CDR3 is TGTGCCAGCAGCGCCCTCGGGACGGCGAGCAATCAGCCCCAGCATTTT.

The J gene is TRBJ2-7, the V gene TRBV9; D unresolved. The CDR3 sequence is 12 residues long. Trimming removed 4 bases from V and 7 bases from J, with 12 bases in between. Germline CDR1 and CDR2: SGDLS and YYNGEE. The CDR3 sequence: CASSRWGLEQYF. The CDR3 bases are TGTGCCAGCAGCAGGTGGGGTCTTGAGCAGTACTTC.

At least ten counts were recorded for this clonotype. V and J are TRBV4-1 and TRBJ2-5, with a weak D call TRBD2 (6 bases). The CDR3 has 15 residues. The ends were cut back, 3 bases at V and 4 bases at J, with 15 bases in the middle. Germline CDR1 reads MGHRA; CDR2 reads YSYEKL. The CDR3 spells CASSQQTRVGETQYF. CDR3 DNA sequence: TGCGCCAGCAGCCAGCAGACTAGGGTCGGAGAGACCCAGTACTTC.

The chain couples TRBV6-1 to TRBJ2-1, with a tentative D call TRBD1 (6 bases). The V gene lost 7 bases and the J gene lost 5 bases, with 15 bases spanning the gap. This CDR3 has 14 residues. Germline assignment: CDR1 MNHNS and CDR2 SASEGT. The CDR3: CASNRRGIDNEQFF. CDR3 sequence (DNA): TGTGCCAGCAACCGCAGGGGTATCGACAATGAGCAGTTCTTC.

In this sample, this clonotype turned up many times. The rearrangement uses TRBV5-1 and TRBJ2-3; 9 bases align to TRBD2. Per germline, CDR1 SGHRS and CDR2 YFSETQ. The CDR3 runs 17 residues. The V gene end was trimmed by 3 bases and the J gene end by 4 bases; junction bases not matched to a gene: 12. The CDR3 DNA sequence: TGCGCCAGCAGCTGGAGGATAGCGGGAGTGTTGGCAGATACGCAGTATTTT. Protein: CASSWRIAGVLADTQYF.

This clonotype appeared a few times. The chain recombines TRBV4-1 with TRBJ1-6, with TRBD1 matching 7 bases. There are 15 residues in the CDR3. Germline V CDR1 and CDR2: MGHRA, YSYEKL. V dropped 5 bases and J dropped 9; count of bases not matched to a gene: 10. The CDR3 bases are TGCGCCAGCAGCTTCCAGGGACAGTCACCTTCACCCCTCCACTTT. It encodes CASSFQGQSPSPLHF.

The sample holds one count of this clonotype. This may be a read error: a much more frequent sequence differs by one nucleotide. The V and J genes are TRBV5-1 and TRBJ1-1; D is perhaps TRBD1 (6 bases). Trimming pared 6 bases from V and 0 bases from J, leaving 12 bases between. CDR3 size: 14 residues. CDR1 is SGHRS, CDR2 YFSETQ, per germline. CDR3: CASITPGVNTEAFF. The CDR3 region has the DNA TGCGCCAGCATTACCCCAGGGGTGAACACTGAAGCTTTCTTT.

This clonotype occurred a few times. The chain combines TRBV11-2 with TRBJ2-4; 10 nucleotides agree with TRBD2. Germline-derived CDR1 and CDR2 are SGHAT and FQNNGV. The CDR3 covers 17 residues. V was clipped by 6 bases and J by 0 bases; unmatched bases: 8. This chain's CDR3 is CASRRLAGALAKNIQYF. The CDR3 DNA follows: TGTGCCAGCAGACGACTAGCGGGTGCCCTAGCCAAAAACATTCAGTACTTC.

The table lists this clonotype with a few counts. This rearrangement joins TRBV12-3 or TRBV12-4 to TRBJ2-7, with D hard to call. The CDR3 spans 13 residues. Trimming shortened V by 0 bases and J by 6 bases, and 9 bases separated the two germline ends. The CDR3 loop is CASSLAGPGEQYF. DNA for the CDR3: TGTGCCAGCAGTTTAGCGGGCCCGGGCGAGCAGTACTTC.

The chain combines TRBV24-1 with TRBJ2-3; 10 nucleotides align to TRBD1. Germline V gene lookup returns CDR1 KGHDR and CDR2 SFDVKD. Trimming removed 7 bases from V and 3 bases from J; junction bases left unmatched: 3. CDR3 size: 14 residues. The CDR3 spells CATRGTGETDTQYF. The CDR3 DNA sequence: TGTGCCACCAGGGGGACAGGGGAGACAGATACGCAGTATTTT.

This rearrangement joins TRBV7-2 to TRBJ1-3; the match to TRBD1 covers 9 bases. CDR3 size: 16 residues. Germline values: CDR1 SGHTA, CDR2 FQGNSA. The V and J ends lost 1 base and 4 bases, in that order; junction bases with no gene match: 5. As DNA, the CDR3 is TGTGCCAGCAGCTTAGACGGGACAGGGTGGGGAAACACCATATATTTT. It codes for CASSLDGTGWGNTIYF.

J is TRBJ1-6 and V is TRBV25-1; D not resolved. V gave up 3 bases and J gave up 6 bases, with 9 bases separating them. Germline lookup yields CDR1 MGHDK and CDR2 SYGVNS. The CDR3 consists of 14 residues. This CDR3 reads CASSERRVNSPLHF. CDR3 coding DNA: TGTGCCAGCAGTGAGCGACGGGTTAATTCACCCCTCCACTTT.

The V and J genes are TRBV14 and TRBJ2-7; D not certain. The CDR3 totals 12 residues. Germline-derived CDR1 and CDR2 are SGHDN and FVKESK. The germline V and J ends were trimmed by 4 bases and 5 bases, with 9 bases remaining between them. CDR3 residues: CASSPDWNEQYF. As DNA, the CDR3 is TGTGCCAGCAGCCCCGATTGGAACGAGCAGTACTTC.

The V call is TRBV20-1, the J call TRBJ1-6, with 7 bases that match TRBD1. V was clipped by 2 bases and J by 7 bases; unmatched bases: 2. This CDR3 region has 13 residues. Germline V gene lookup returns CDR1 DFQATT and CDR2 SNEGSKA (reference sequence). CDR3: CSARKTGNSPLHF. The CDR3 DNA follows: TGCAGTGCTAGAAAGACAGGGAATTCACCCCTCCACTTT.

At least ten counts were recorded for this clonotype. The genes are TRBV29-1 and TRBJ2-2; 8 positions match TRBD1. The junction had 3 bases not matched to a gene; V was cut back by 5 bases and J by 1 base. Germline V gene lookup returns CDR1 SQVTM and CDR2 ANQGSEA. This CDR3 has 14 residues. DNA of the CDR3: TGCAGCGTTCTTACAGGGGGGAACACCGGGGAGCTGTTTTTT. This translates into CSVLTGGNTGELFF.

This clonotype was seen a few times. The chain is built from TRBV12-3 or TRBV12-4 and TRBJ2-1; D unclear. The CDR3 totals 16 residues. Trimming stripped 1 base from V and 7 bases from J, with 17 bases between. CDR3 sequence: CASSLERSRSRNEQFF. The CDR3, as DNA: TGTGCCAGCAGTTTAGAGAGGTCCCGATCCCGTAATGAGCAGTTCTTC.

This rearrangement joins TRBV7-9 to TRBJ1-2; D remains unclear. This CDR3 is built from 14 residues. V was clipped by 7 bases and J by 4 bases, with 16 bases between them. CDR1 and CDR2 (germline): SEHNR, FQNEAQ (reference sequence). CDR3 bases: TGTGCCAGCACCTCAGAGACGGACGTCTATGGCTACACCTTC. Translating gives CASTSETDVYGYTF.

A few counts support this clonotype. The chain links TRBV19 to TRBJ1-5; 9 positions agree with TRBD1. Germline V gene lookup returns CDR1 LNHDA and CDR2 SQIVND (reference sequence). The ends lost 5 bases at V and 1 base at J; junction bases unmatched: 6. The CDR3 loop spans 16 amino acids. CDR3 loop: CASSGGQGTSNQPQHF. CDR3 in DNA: TGTGCCAGTAGTGGTGGACAGGGGACGAGCAATCAGCCCCAGCATTTT. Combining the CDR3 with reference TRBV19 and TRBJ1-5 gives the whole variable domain DGGITQSPKYLFRKEGQNVTLSCEQNLNHDAMYWYRQDPGQGLRLIYYSQIVNDFQKGDIAEGYSVSREKKESFPLTVTSAQKNPTAFYLCASSGGQGTSNQPQHFGDGTRLSIL.

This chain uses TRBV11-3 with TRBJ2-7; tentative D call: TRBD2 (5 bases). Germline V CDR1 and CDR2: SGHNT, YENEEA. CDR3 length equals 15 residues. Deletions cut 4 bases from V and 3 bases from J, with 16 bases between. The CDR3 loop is CASSSFEGDGYEQYF. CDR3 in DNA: TGTGCCAGCAGCTCCTTCGAGGGAGATGGCTACGAGCAGTACTTC.

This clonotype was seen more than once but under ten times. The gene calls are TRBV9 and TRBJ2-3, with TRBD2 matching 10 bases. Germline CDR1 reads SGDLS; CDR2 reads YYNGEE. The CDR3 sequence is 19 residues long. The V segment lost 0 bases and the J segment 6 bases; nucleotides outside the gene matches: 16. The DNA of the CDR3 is TGTGCCAGCAGCGTAGCTAGCGTCGCTAGCGGGAGTAGGAGCGATACGCAGTATTTT. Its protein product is CASSVASVASGSRSDTQYF.

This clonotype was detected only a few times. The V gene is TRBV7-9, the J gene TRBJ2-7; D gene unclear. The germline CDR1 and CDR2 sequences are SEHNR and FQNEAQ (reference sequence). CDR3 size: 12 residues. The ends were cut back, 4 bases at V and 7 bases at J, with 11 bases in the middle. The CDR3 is CASSSPVREQYF. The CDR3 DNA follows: TGTGCCAGCAGCTCCCCCGTGCGGGAGCAGTACTTC.